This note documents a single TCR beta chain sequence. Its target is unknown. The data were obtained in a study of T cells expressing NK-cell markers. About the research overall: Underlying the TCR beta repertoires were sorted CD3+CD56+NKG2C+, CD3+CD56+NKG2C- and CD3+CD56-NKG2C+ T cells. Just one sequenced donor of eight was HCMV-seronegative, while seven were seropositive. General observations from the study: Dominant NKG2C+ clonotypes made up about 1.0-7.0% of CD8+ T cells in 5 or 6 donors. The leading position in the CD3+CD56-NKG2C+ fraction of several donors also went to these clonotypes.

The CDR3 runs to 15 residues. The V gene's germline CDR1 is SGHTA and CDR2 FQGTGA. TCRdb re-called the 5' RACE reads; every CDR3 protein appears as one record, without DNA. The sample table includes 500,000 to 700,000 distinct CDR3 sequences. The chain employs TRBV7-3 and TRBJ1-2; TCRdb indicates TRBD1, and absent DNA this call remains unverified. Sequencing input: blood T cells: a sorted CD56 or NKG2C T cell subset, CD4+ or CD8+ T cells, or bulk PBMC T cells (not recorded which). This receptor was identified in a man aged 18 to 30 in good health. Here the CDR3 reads CASSPMGQGDYGYTF. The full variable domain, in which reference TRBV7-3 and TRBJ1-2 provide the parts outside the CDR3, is GAGVSQTPSNKVTEKGKYVELRCDPISGHTALYWYRQSLGQGPEFLIYFQGTGAADDSGLPNDRFFAVRPEGSVSTLKIQRTERGDSAVYLCASSPMGQGDYGYTFGSGTRLTVV.